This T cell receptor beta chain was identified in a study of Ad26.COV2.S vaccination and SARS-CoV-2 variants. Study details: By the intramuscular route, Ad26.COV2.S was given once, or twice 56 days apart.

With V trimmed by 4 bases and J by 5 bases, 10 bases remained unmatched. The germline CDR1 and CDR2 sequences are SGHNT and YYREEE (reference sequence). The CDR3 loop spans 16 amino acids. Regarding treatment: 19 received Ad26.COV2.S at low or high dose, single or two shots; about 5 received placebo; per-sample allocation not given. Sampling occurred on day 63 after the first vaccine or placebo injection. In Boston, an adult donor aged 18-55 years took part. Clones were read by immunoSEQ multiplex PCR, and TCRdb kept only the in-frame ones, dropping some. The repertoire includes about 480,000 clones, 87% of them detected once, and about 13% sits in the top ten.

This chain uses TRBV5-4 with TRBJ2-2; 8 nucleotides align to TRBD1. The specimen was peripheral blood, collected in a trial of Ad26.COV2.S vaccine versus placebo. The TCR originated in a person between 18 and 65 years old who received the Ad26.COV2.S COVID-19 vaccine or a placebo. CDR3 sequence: CASSPPGGSRTGELFF. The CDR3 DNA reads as TGTGCCAGCAGCCCGCCAGGGGGCAGTAGGACCGGGGAGCTGTTTTTT.